This is a list of T cell receptor beta chains from one sample in a study of T cells in Graves' hyperthyroidism and ophthalmopathy. TCRdb fed the multiplex PCR reads into MiXCR, producing one record per CDR3 protein. The data contain 600,000 to 900,000 distinct CDR3 sequences, 16% of them seen just once; the ten biggest clones take up under 10%. The sample was blood. Every receptor here comes from a man aged 18 to 29 with Graves' hyperthyroidism. Each CDR3 is given with its conserved first and last residue. The D gene is left open where the match is weak. Clone size is shown for a subset of rows, as once, few, many or a class of expanded clone.

d_gene,abundance,v_gene,j_gene,CDR3aa,CDR3nt
TRBD2,.,TRBV28,TRBJ2-7,CASSLLAGGIYEQYF,TGTGCCAGCAGTTTGCTAGCGGGAGGGATTTACGAGCAGTACTTC
.,many,TRBV20-1,TRBJ1-1,CSARRQLNTEAFF,TGCAGTGCTAGGCGGCAGCTGAACACTGAAGCTTTCTTT
TRBD2,.,TRBV24-1,TRBJ2-1,CATSSKLAGFNEQFF,TGTGCCACCAGTTCGAAACTAGCGGGCTTCAATGAGCAGTTCTTC
.,many,TRBV24-1,TRBJ1-5,CATSDLRGDQPQHF,TGTGCCACCAGTGATTTGAGAGGCGATCAGCCCCAGCATTTT
.,many,TRBV30,TRBJ2-2,CAWSEGALNTGELFF,TGTGCCTGGAGTGAAGGAGCGTTGAACACCGGGGAGCTGTTTTTT
.,few,TRBV25-1,TRBJ2-4,CASSSGLGNIQYF,TGTGCCAGCAGTAGCGGTCTAGGGAACATTCAGTACTTC
.,.,TRBV4-2,TRBJ2-1,CASSSERDSYNEQFF,TGTGCCAGCAGCTCTGAACGGGACTCTTACAATGAGCAGTTCTTC
TRBD1,many,TRBV28,TRBJ1-1,CASSLTPADRIEAFF,TGTGCCAGCAGTTTAACCCCCGCGGACAGGATTGAAGCTTTCTTT
TRBD2,many,TRBV2,TRBJ2-7,CASRTRLAGAYEQYF,TGTGCCAGCAGAACGAGACTAGCGGGAGCCTACGAGCAGTACTTC
.,many,TRBV2,TRBJ1-2,CASSAAPSTGYTF,TGTGCCAGCAGTGCGGCGCCGTCTACTGGCTACACCTTC
TRBD2,many,TRBV6-2/TRBV6-3,TRBJ2-3,CASSYASGNSIDTQYF,TGTGCCAGCAGTTATGCTAGCGGGAACAGTATAGATACGCAGTATTTT
TRBD2,many,TRBV28,TRBJ2-4,CASSLGAGLAKNIQYF,TGTGCCAGCAGTTTGGGAGCGGGGTTAGCCAAAAACATTCAGTACTTC
TRBD2,.,TRBV15,TRBJ2-7,CATSPLGGSYEQYF,TGTGCCACCAGCCCCCTCGGGGGGTCCTACGAGCAGTACTTC
TRBD2,many,TRBV18,TRBJ2-1,CASSPPTSGDHPFF,TGTGCCAGCTCACCACCGACTAGCGGGGACCATCCGTTCTTC
.,many,TRBV5-6,TRBJ2-1,CASSLGTDRAEQFF,TGTGCCAGCAGCTTAGGGACGGACAGAGCGGAGCAGTTCTTC
.,many,TRBV30,TRBJ1-1,CASRFQGWNTEAFF,TGTGCCTCCCGATTTCAAGGGTGGAACACTGAAGCTTTCTTT
.,.,TRBV20-1,TRBJ2-3,CSARDPRSSTDTQYF,TGCAGTGCTAGAGATCCCCGAAGTAGTACAGATACGCAGTATTTT
.,.,TRBV7-9,TRBJ2-2,CASSLARASDTGELFF,TGTGCCAGCAGCTTAGCGCGCGCTAGCGATACCGGGGAGCTGTTTTTT
TRBD1,many,TRBV20-1,TRBJ1-1,CSAPGQGRAPNTEAFF,TGCAGTGCTCCGGGACAGGGGAGAGCTCCGAACACTGAAGCTTTCTTT
.,few,TRBV20-1,TRBJ2-1,CSARDAGQGAYNEQFF,TGCAGTGCTAGAGATGCGGGGCAGGGGGCCTACAATGAGCAGTTCTTC
.,many,TRBV3-1,TRBJ2-4,CASSQGINIQYF,TGTGCCAGCAGCCAAGGGATAAACATTCAGTACTTC
TRBD1,.,TRBV29-1,TRBJ2-1,CSVPQGAGEQFF,TGCAGCGTTCCCCAGGGGGCAGGGGAGCAGTTCTTC
.,many,TRBV29-1,TRBJ2-3,CSVGGLTGEPTDTQYF,TGCAGCGTTGGGGGACTTACAGGGGAACCCACAGATACGCAGTATTTT